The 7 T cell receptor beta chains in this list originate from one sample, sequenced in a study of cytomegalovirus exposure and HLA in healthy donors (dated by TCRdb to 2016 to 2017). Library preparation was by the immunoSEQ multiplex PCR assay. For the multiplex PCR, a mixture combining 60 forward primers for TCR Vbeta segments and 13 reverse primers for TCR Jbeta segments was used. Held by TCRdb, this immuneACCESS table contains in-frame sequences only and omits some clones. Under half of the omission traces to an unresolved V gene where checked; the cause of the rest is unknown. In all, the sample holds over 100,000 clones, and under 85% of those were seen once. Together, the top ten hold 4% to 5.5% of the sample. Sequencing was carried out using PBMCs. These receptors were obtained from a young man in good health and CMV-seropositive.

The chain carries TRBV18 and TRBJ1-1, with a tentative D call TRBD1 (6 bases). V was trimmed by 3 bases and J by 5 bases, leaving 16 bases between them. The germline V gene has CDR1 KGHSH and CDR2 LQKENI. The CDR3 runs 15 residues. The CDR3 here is CASSPGQGSGTEAFF. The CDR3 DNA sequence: TGTGCCAGCTCACCCGGGCAGGGGTCGGGGACTGAAGCTTTCTTT.

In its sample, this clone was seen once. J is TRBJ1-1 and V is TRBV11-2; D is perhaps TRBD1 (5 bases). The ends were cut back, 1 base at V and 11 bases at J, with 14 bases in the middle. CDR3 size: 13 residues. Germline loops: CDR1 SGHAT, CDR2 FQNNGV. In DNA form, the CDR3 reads TGTGCCAGCAGCTTAGTTCAGTGGGGGAGGGCTTTCTTT. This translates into CASSLVQWGRAFF.

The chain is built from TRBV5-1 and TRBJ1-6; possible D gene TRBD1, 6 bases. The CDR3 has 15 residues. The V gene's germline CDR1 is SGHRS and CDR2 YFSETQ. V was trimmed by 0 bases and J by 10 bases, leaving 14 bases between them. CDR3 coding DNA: TGCGCCAGCAGCTTGGGAGGCAGGGGAAGGTCACCCCTCCACTTT. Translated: CASSLGGRGRSPLHF.

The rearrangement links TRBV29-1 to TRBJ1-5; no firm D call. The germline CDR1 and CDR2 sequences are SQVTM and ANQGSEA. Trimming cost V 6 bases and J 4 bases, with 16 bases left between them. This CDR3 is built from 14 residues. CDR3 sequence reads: CSVSEGGGNQPQHF. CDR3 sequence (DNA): TGCAGCGTCTCGGAGGGAGGAGGAAATCAGCCCCAGCATTTT.

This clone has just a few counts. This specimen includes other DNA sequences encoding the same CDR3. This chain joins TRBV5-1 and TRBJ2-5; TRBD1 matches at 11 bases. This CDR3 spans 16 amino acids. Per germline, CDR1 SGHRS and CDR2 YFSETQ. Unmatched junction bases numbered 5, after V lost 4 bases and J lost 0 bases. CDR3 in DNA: TGCGCCAGCAGCGGGGGGACAGGGGGATACCAAGAGACCCAGTACTTC. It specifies CASSGGTGGYQETQYF.

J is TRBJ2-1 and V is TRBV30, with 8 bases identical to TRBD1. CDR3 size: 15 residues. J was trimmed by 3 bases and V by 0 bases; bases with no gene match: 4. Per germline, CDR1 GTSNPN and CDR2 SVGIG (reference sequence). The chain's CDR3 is CAWSVRDRLYNEQFF. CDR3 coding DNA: TGTGCCTGGAGTGTGCGGGACAGGCTCTACAATGAGCAGTTCTTC.

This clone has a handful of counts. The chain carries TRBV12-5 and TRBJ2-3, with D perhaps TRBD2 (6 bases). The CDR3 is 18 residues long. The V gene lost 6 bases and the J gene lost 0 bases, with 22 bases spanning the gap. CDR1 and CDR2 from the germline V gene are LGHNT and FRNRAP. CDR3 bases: TGTGCTAGTGGGGCGGGACTCCGAGTTCCCTTTAGCACAGATACGCAGTATTTT. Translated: CASGAGLRVPFSTDTQYF.